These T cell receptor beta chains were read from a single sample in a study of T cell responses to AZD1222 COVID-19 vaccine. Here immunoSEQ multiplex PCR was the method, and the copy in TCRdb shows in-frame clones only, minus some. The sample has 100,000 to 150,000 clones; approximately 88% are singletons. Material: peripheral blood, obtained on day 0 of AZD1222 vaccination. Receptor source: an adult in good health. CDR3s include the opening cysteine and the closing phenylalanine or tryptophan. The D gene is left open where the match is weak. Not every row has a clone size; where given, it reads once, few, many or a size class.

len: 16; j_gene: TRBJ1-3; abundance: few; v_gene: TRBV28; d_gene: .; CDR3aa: CASSLPGDLVGNTIYF; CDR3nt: TGTGCCAGCAGTTTACCGGGGGATCTGGTAGGAAACACCATATATTTT
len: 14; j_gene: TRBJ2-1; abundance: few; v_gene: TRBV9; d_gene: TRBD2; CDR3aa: CASGGSGSYNEQFF; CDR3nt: TGTGCCAGCGGGGGGAGCGGGAGCTACAATGAGCAGTTCTTC
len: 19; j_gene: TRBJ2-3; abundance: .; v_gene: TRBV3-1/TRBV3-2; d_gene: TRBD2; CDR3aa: CASSLSSGLAGEYTDTQYF; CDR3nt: TGTGCCAGCAGCCTTTCCTCGGGACTAGCGGGAGAATACACAGATACGCAGTATTTT
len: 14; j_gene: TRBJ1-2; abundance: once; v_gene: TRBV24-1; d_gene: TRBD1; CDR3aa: CATSDPDRVYGYTF; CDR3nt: TGTGCCACCAGTGACCCGGACAGGGTCTATGGCTACACCTTC
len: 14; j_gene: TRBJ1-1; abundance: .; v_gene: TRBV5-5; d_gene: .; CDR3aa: CASSALNRNTEAFF; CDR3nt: TGTGCCAGCAGCGCTTTGAATCGGAACACTGAAGCTTTCTTT
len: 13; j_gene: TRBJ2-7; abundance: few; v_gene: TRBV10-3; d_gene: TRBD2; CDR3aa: CAISSREGYEQYF; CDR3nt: TGTGCCATCAGTTCGCGGGAGGGCTACGAGCAGTACTTC
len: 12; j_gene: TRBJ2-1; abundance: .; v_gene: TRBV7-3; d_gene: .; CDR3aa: CASSLPDNEQFF; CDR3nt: TGTGCCAGCAGCTTGCCTGACAATGAGCAGTTCTTC
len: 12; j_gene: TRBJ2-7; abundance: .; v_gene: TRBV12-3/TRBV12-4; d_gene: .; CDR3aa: CASCGTHYEQYF; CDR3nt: TGTGCCAGCTGCGGGACCCACTACGAGCAGTACTTC
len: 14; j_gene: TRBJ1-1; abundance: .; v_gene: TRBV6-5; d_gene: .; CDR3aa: CASSPLGANTEAFF; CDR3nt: TGTGCCAGCAGCCCGTTGGGGGCGAACACTGAAGCTTTCTTT
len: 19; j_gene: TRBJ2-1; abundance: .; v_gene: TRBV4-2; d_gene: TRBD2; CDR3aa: CASSQGGGSGSYGFNEQFF; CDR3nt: TGTGCCAGCAGCCAAGGGGGGGGTAGCGGGAGTTACGGGTTCAATGAGCAGTTCTTC
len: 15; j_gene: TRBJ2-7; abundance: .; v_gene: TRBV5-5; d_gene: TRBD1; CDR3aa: CASSQPGQGKNEQYF; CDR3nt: TGTGCCAGCAGCCAACCGGGACAGGGGAAGAACGAGCAGTACTTC
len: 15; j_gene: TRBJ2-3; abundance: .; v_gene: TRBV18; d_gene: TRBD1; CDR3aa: CASSPRTGITDTQYF; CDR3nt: TGTGCCAGCTCACCTCGGACAGGGATAACAGATACGCAGTATTTT
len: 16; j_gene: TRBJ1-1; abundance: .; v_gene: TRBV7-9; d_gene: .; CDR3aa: CASIRLGDGLNTEAFF; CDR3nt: TGTGCCAGCATACGCCTTGGGGACGGATTGAACACTGAAGCTTTCTTT
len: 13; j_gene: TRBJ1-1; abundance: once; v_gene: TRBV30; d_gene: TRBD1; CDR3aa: CAWEGQLNTEAFF; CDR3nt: TGTGCCTGGGAGGGACAGCTGAACACTGAAGCTTTCTTT
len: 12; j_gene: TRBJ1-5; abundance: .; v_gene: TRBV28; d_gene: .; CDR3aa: CASRSQDQPQHF; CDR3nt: TGTGCCAGCAGGAGTCAAGATCAGCCCCAGCATTTT
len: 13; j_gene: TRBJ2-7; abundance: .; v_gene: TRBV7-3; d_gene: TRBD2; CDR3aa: CASSWATSDEQYF; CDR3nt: TGTGCCAGCAGCTGGGCAACTAGCGACGAGCAGTACTTC
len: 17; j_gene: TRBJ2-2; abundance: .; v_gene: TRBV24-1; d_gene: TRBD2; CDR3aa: CATSDLLTSSNTGELFF; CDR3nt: TGTGCCACCAGTGATTTGCTGACTAGCTCGAACACCGGGGAGCTGTTTTTT
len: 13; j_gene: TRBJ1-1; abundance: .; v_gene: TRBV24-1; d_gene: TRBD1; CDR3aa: CATSERRDSKAFF; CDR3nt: TGTGCCACCAGTGAGCGCCGGGACAGCAAAGCTTTCTTT
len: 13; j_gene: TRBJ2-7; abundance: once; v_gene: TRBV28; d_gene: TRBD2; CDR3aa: CVTRMGLSYEQYF; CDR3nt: TGTGTCACTCGAATGGGACTATCCTACGAGCAGTACTTC
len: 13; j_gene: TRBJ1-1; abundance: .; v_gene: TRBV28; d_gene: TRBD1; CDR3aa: CASSFRGRTEAFF; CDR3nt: TGTGCCAGCAGTTTCAGGGGGAGGACTGAAGCTTTCTTT
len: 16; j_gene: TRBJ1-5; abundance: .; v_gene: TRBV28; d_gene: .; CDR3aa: CASSFRGQYSNQPQHF; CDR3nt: TGTGCCAGCAGTTTCCGTGGACAGTATAGCAATCAGCCCCAGCATTTT
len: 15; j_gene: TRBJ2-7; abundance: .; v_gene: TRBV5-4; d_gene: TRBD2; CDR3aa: CASSFVAGGRYEQYF; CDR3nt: TGTGCCAGCAGCTTCGTAGCGGGAGGGCGCTACGAGCAGTACTTC
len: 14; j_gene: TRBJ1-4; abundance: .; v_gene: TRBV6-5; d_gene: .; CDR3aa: CASSYRQDGEKLFF; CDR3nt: TGTGCCAGCAGTTACCGACAGGACGGTGAAAAACTGTTTTTT
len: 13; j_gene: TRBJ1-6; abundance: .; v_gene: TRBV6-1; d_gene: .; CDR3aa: CASSEGIGSPLHF; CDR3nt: TGTGCCAGCAGTGAGGGCATCGGTTCACCCCTCCACTTT
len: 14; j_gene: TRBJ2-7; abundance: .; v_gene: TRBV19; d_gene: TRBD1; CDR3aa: CASSSGQVSYEQYF; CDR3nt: TGTGCCAGTAGTAGCGGACAGGTTTCCTACGAGCAGTACTTC
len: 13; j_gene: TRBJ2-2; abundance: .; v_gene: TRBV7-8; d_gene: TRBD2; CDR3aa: CASSRGRSGELFF; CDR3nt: TGTGCCAGCAGCCGCGGGAGGTCCGGGGAGCTGTTTTTT
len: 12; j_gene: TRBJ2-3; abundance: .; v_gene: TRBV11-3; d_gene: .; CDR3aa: CASSPTAHTQYF; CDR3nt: TGTGCCAGCAGCCCCACCGCTCATACGCAGTATTTT
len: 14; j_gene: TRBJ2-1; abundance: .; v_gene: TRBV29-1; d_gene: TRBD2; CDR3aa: CSVVGRVYYNEQFF; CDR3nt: TGCAGCGTTGTAGGGAGGGTCTACTACAATGAGCAGTTCTTC
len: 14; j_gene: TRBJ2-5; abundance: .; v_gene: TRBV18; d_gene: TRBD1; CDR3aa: CASSPRTGLETQYF; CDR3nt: TGTGCCAGCTCACCAAGGACAGGCTTAGAGACCCAGTACTTC
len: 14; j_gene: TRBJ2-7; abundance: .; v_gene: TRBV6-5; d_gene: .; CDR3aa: CASRGTSSIYEQYF; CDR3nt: TGTGCCAGCAGGGGGACATCCTCTATCTACGAGCAGTACTTC
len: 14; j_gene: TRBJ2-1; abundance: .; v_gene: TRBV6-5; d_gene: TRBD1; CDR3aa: CASRGQGAYNEQFF; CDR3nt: TGTGCCAGCAGGGGACAGGGGGCCTACAATGAGCAGTTCTTC
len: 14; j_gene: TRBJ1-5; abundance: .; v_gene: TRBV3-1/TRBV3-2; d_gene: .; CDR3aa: CASSQGTRTAPQHF; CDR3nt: TGTGCCAGCAGCCAAGGGACCAGGACCGCGCCCCAGCATTTT
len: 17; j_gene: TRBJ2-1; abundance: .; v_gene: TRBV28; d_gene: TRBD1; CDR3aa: CASSKGQGAILNNEQFF; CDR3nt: TGTGCCAGCAGTAAAGGACAGGGGGCCATCCTAAACAATGAGCAGTTCTTC
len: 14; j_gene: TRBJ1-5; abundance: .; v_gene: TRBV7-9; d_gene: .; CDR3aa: CASSFSRGNQPQHF; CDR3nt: TGTGCCAGCAGCTTTAGCAGGGGTAATCAGCCCCAGCATTTT
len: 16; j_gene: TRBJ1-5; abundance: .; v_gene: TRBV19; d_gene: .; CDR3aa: CASSMVRGGLNQPQHF; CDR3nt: TGTGCCAGTAGTATGGTTCGGGGGGGCCTTAATCAGCCCCAGCATTTT
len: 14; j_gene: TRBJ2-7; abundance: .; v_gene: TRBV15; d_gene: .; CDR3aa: CATSRTGPPYEQYF; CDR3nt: TGTGCCACCAGCAGGACCGGCCCTCCTTACGAGCAGTACTTC
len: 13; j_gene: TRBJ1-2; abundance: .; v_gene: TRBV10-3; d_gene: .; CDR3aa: CAISDLRTASDTF; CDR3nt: TGTGCCATCAGTGATTTGAGGACAGCTTCCGACACCTTC
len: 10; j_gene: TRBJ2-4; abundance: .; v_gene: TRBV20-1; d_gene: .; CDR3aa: CSTRGNIQYF; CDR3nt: TGCAGTACCCGGGGGAACATTCAGTACTTC
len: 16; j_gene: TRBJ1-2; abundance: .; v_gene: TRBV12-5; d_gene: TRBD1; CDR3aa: CASGSRQGLLNYGYTF; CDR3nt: TGTGCTAGTGGTTCCCGACAGGGGCTCCTCAACTATGGCTACACCTTC
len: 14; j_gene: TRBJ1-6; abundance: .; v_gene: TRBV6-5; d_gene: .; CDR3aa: CASRRSSYNSPLHF; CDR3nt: TGTGCCAGCAGGAGAAGCTCCTATAATTCACCCCTCCACTTT
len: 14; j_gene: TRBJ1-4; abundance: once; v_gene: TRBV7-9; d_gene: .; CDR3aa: CASSPQGVEEKLFF; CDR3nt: TGTGCCAGCAGCCCCCAGGGAGTCGAAGAAAAACTGTTTTTT
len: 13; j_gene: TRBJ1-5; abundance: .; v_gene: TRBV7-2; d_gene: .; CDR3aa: CASSLHADGPQHF; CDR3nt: TGTGCCAGCAGCTTACACGCAGACGGCCCCCAGCATTTT
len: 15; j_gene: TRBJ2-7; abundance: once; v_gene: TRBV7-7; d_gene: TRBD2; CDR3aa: CASSYLAGGSYEQYF; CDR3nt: TGTGCCAGCAGCTACCTAGCGGGAGGAAGCTACGAGCAGTACTTC
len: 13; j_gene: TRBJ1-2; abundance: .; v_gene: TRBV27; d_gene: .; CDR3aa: CASKSHRLDGYTF; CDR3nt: TGTGCCAGCAAATCCCACAGGTTGGATGGCTACACCTTC
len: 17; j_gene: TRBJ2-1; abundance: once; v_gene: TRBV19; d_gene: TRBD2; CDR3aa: CASSIISGRSSYNEQFF; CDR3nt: TGTGCCAGTAGTATTATTAGCGGGAGGAGCTCCTACAATGAGCAGTTCTTC
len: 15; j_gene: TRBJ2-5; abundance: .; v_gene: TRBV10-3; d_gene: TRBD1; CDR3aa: CAISESRTGEETQYF; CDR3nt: TGTGCCATCAGTGAGTCGAGGACAGGGGAAGAGACCCAGTACTTC
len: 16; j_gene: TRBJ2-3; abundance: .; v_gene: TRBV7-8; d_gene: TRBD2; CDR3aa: CASSLGVAGGADTQYF; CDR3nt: TGTGCCAGCAGCTTAGGGGTAGCGGGAGGGGCAGATACGCAGTATTTT
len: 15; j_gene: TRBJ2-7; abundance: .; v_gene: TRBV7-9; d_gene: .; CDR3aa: CASSLRGGVSYEQYF; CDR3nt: TGTGCCAGCAGCTTAAGGGGGGGCGTATCCTACGAGCAGTACTTC